Presented here are 32 T cell receptor beta chains from one specimen sequenced in a study of blood T cell repertoires in COVID-19. Sequenced by immunoSEQ multiplex PCR; TCRdb stores in-frame clones only, minus some. The sample has about 300,000 clones, approximately 84% seen once. The sequenced sample consisted of PBMCs or T cells enriched from blood (not recorded which). The receptors here all came from a man aged 25 to 40 who had recovered from COVID-19.

The rearrangement uses TRBV6-5 and TRBJ1-5; 9 bases are a match to TRBD1. The V and J ends lost 6 bases and 3 bases, in that order; junction bases with no gene match: 6. The CDR3 is made up of 15 amino acids. CDR1 MNHEY and CDR2 SVGAGI come from the germline V gene. The chain's CDR3 is CASSTTGGINQPQHF. The CDR3 DNA reads as TGTGCCAGCAGCACCACAGGGGGCATCAATCAGCCCCAGCATTTT.

V and J are TRBV28 and TRBJ2-7; tentative D call: TRBD1 (5 bases). The CDR3 consists of 12 residues. CDR1 MDHEN and CDR2 SYDVKM come from the germline V gene. V gave up 6 bases and J gave up 6 bases, with 12 bases separating them. The CDR3, as DNA: TGTGCCAGCAGCCGTCTCAGGGTCGAGCAGTACTTC. This gives the protein CASSRLRVEQYF.

To note about this clone: Being one base from a much bigger clone, this may be a read error. Different DNA sequences within this sample yield the same CDR3. The chain combines TRBV6-5 with TRBJ1-1, with D perhaps TRBD1 (6 bases). The CDR3 spans 12 residues. Germline assignment: CDR1 MNHEY and CDR2 SVGAGI. V dropped 5 bases and J dropped 4 bases, with 8 bases sitting between them. Here the CDR3 DNA reads TGTGCCAGCAGTATCAGGGGCACTGAAGCTTTCTTT. This encodes CASSIRGTEAFF.

The chain employs TRBV5-1 and TRBJ2-4, with TRBD1 identical over 10 bases. The V gene's germline CDR1 is SGHRS and CDR2 YFSETQ. V shed 5 bases, J shed 5 bases, and the junction held 16 bases outside the gene matches. The CDR3 covers 18 residues. CDR3 loop: CASSTYPGQGYPQNIQYF. In DNA, the CDR3 is TGCGCCAGCAGTACATATCCGGGACAGGGGTATCCCCAAAACATTCAGTACTTC.

This clone has just a few counts. The chain employs TRBV15 and TRBJ1-1; D is perhaps TRBD1 (6 bases). The CDR3 runs 17 residues. Trimming took 1 base from V and 0 from J, leaving 15 bases between them. Germline loops: CDR1 LNHNV, CDR2 YYDKDF (reference sequence). CDR3 in amino acids: CATSRVRSRGMNTEAFF. The DNA for the CDR3 is TGTGCCACCAGCAGAGTCCGCTCCAGGGGCATGAACACTGAAGCTTTCTTT.

The rearrangement uses TRBV6-5 and TRBJ2-7; TRBD2 matches at 7 bases. The CDR3 covers 16 residues. V shed 0 bases and J 0 bases; nucleotides not matched to a gene: 5. The germline gives CDR1 MNHEY, CDR2 SVGAGI. CDR3 nucleotide sequence: TGTGCCAGCAGTTACTCCGCGGGAGCCAGCTCCTACGAGCAGTACTTC. Its translation: CASSYSAGASSYEQYF.

This CDR3 reads CASSERLGQGGGGNTIYF. CDR3 DNA sequence: TGTGCCAGCAGCGAACGACTGGGACAGGGAGGTGGTGGAAACACCATATATTTT. The gene calls are TRBV7-6 and TRBJ1-3, with 9 bases lining up with TRBD1. J gave up 3 bases and V 5 bases, and 14 bases lay outside the gene matches. Germline values: CDR1 SGHVS, CDR2 FNYEAQ. The CDR3 has 18 amino acids.

Regarding this clone: This sample includes further DNA sequences coding for the same CDR3. V and J are TRBV18 and TRBJ1-3, with D unresolved. The V end lost 2 bases, the J end lost 4 bases, and 6 bases lay between the germline ends. Germline V gives CDR1 KGHSH, CDR2 LQKENI. The CDR3 has 13 residues. The CDR3 sequence: CASSPEAGNTIYF. CDR3 bases: TGTGCCAGCTCACCAGAGGCCGGAAACACCATATATTTT.

V gene TRBV7-2 combines with J gene TRBJ1-1, with D hard to call. V lost 4 bases and J 5 bases, leaving 11 bases between the germline ends. Germline V gene data show CDR1 as SGHTA and CDR2 as FQGNSA. The length of the CDR3 is 13 residues. The CDR3 here is CASSSQRRTEAFF. The CDR3 coding sequence is TGTGCCAGCAGCTCCCAACGGAGGACTGAAGCTTTCTTT.

V and J are TRBV7-2 and TRBJ2-3; weak D call: TRBD2 (5 bases). The CDR3 has 14 residues. Germline V gene sequence: CDR1 SGHTA, CDR2 FQGNSA. Trimming stripped 2 bases from V and 5 bases from J, with 11 bases between. The CDR3 DNA follows: TGTGCCAGCAGCTTAAGGCTAGCAGGAGATACGCAGTATTTT. This codes for CASSLRLAGDTQYF.

This chain uses TRBV24-1 with TRBJ2-1, with a tentative D call TRBD2 (5 bases). CDR1 KGHDR and CDR2 SFDVKD come from the germline V gene. This CDR3 region has 14 residues. V lost 1 base and J lost 9, with 12 bases in between. This CDR3 reads CATSDLLASGEQFF. CDR3 in DNA: TGTGCCACCAGTGATTTATTGGCGAGCGGTGAGCAGTTCTTC.

The chain uses TRBV19 and TRBJ2-3, with TRBD1 matching 10 bases. The CDR3 has 17 amino acids. With V trimmed by 4 bases and J by 2 bases, 9 bases remained unmatched. CDR1 LNHDA and CDR2 SQIVND come from the germline V gene (reference sequence). The CDR3 DNA is TGTGCCAGTAGTACTAATCCGGGACAGGGGCACACAGATACGCAGTATTTT. It specifies CASSTNPGQGHTDTQYF.

The chain recombines TRBV7-8 with TRBJ2-3; TRBD2 matches 7 bases. With V trimmed by 1 base and J by 3 bases, 4 bases remained unmatched. Germline assignment: CDR1 SGHVS and CDR2 FQNEAQ. This CDR3 contains 15 residues. CDR3 amino acids: CASSLEGRGTDTQYF. CDR3 DNA sequence: TGTGCCAGCAGCTTAGAAGGGCGGGGGACAGATACGCAGTATTTT.

A few counts support this clone. CDR3 protein: CASSPPGERAGYTF. The CDR3 bases are TGTGCCAGCAGCCCCCCGGGGGAACGGGCTGGCTACACCTTC. The chain links TRBV5-4 to TRBJ1-2, with D maybe TRBD1 (5 bases). The CDR3 covers 14 residues. Trimming stripped 4 bases from V and 7 bases from J, with 17 bases between. Germline V lookup: CDR1 SGHNT, CDR2 YYREEE (reference sequence).

The V and J genes are TRBV27 and TRBJ1-2, with TRBD1 matching 7 bases. J gave up 8 bases and V 4 bases, and 19 bases lay outside the gene matches. This CDR3 comprises 17 residues. Looked up from germline, CDR1 is MNHEY and CDR2 is SMNVEV (reference sequence). For the CDR3, the DNA is TGTGCCAGCAGTTCCACACCGGGACAGCTTCGATATTGGGGCTACACCTTC. As protein: CASSSTPGQLRYWGYTF.

The CDR3 spells CASSLTGNTGELFF. The CDR3 DNA sequence: TGTGCCAGCAGCTTGACTGGGAACACCGGGGAGCTGTTTTTT. J is TRBJ2-2 and V is TRBV5-4, with D uncertain. Trimming left V 1 base short and J 1 base short, with 5 bases between. Germline CDR1 reads SGHNT; CDR2 reads YYREEE (reference sequence). This CDR3 has 14 residues.

In DNA form, the CDR3 reads TGCGCCAGCAGCTTGGGTACAGCAGAGCAGTACTTC. This translates into CASSLGTAEQYF. V and J are TRBV5-1 and TRBJ2-7; D uncertain. The CDR3 spans 12 residues. Germline-derived CDR1 and CDR2 are SGHRS and YFSETQ. V was clipped by 0 bases and J by 7 bases, with 8 bases between them.

V gene TRBV21-1 combines with J gene TRBJ2-7; TRBD1 is taken as the D call from the table, unchecked against the DNA. TRBV21-1 is recorded as a pseudogene. The CDR3 sequence is 14 residues long. The CDR3 DNA reads TGTGCCAGCACCGATAGGGACAGAAACTACGAGCAGTACTTC. This translates into CASTDRDRNYEQYF.

The chain joins TRBV13 to TRBJ2-1, with TRBD1 matching 10 bases. With 10 bases clipped from V and 9 bases from J, the junction kept 9 bases outside the gene matches. Germline V gene sequence: CDR1 PRHDT, CDR2 FYEKMQ (reference sequence). The length of the CDR3 is 13 residues. The CDR3 coding sequence is TGTGCCAAGGGGGACAGGGGTAAGAGTGAGCAGTTCTTC. It yields the protein CAKGDRGKSEQFF. Filled out from reference TRBV13 and TRBJ2-1, the complete variable domain reads AAGVIQSPRHLIKEKRETATLKCYPIPRHDTVYWYQQGPGQDPQFLISFYEKMQSDKGSIPDRFSAQQFSDYHSELNMSSLELGDSALYFCAKGDRGKSEQFFGPGTRLTVL.

This chain uses TRBV6-5 with TRBJ1-2; D is ambiguous. The germline CDR1 and CDR2 sequences are MNHEY and SVGAGI. Trimming stripped 0 bases from V and 7 bases from J, with 12 bases between. This CDR3 region has 14 residues. CDR3: CASSYSGLPSGYTF. The CDR3 DNA reads as TGTGCCAGCAGTTACTCGGGCCTTCCGAGTGGCTACACCTTC.

J is TRBJ2-7 and V is TRBV21-1; the table's D call of TRBD2 was not tested on the DNA. TRBV21-1 has pseudogene status. This CDR3 comprises 14 residues. As DNA, the CDR3 is TGTGCCAGCAGCAAAAATGGCGGCTCCTACGAGCAGTACTTC. Protein product: CASSKNGGSYEQYF.

The DNA for the CDR3 is TGTGCCACCAGCAGAGGGGGGACAGGGGAACACTATGGCTACACCTTC. Encoded protein: CATSRGGTGEHYGYTF. V usage is TRBV15 and J usage is TRBJ1-2, with 10 bases that match TRBD1. This CDR3 spans 16 amino acids. Unmatched junction bases numbered 5, after V lost 1 base and J lost 3 bases. Germline loops: CDR1 LNHNV, CDR2 YYDKDF (reference sequence).

The chain uses TRBV21-1 and TRBJ2-7; TRBD1 reflects the table's D call only, with no check against the DNA. TRBV21-1 is a documented pseudogene. This CDR3 has 12 residues. The CDR3 here is CASSKTGPEQYF. The CDR3 nucleotides are TGTGCCAGCAGCAAGACAGGTCCCGAGCAGTACTTC.

The rearrangement joins TRBV5-1 to TRBJ2-5; TRBD1 is a possible D gene (5 bases). Per germline, CDR1 SGHRS and CDR2 YFSETQ. CDR3 length equals 13 residues. The V end was cut by 7 bases, the J end by 1 base, with 11 bases between. The CDR3 reads CASQRQLQETQYF. CDR3 in DNA: TGCGCCAGCCAAAGACAGCTCCAAGAGACCCAGTACTTC.

This clone is a singleton in its sample. V gene TRBV19 combines with J gene TRBJ1-4; no definite D call. Germline V gene data show CDR1 as LNHDA and CDR2 as SQIVND (reference sequence). The CDR3 totals 11 residues. Trimming shortened V by 3 bases and J by 7 bases, and 3 bases separated the two germline ends. The CDR3 coding sequence is TGTGCCAGTAGTATTAGTGAAAAACTGTTTTTT. It yields the protein CASSISEKLFF.

The chain employs TRBV5-8 and TRBJ2-5, with 11 bases fitting TRBD2. This CDR3 comprises 16 residues. Germline values: CDR1 SGHTS, CDR2 YDEGEE. J was trimmed by 4 bases and V by 4 bases; bases with no gene match: 9. The CDR3 DNA sequence: TGTGCCAGCAGCAAGGAATTGCTAGCGGGGGGAGAGACCCAGTACTTC. Encoded protein: CASSKELLAGGETQYF.

The chain uses TRBV5-4 and TRBJ1-2; TRBD1 aligns across 9 bases. CDR3 length equals 16 residues. V was clipped by 2 bases and J by 3 bases; unmatched bases: 8. Germline V gene lookup returns CDR1 SGHNT and CDR2 YYREEE (reference sequence). Here the CDR3 reads CASSLPQGAADYGYTF. CDR3 nucleotide sequence: TGTGCCAGCAGCTTACCACAGGGGGCGGCGGACTATGGCTACACCTTC.

This rearrangement joins TRBV11-2 to TRBJ1-2; TRBD1 matches at 9 bases. After removal of 5 bases from V and 5 bases from J, the junction contained 3 bases not matched to a gene. This CDR3 contains 13 residues. Germline assignment: CDR1 SGHAT and CDR2 FQNNGV. CDR3 residues: CASSQDRGYGYTF. CDR3 in DNA: TGTGCCAGCAGCCAAGACAGGGGGTATGGCTACACCTTC. Full variable domain (rest looked up from reference TRBV11-2 and TRBJ1-2): EAGVAQSPRYKIIEKRQSVAFWCNPISGHATLYWYQQILGQGPKLLIQFQNNGVVDDSQLPKDRFSAERLKGVDSTLKIQPAKLEDSAVYLCASSQDRGYGYTFGSGTRLTVV.

The rearrangement links TRBV15 to TRBJ1-4; 7 positions agree with TRBD1. CDR1 is LNHNV and CDR2 is YYDKDF in the germline V gene (reference sequence). V shed 0 bases, J shed 7 bases, and the junction held 5 bases outside the gene matches. CDR3 length: 15 amino acids. The CDR3 loop reads CATSRDRGGGEKLFF. In nucleotides, the CDR3 is TGTGCCACCAGCAGAGATCGAGGGGGCGGTGAAAAACTGTTTTTT.

The chain is built from TRBV18 and TRBJ2-3; D may be TRBD2 (5 bases). V lost 6 bases and J lost 0, with 16 bases in between. The CDR3 contains 16 residues. Germline values: CDR1 KGHSH, CDR2 LQKENI. DNA for the CDR3: TGTGCCAGCTCTATCGTAGCGTTAGAGAGCACAGATACGCAGTATTTT. It yields the protein CASSIVALESTDTQYF.

The genes are TRBV5-1 and TRBJ2-5; D remains unclear. This CDR3 is built from 14 residues. From germline, CDR1 is SGHRS and CDR2 YFSETQ. V shed 0 bases and J shed 2 bases, with 8 bases lying between them. The CDR3 nucleotides are TGCGCCAGCAGCTTGGGGTACGAGCAAGAGACCCAGTACTTC. It is translated as CASSLGYEQETQYF.

The chain recombines TRBV30 with TRBJ1-1; TRBD1 might be the D (6 bases). V gave up 3 bases and J gave up 0 bases, with 8 bases separating them. The V gene's germline CDR1 is GTSNPN and CDR2 SVGIG (reference sequence). This CDR3 region has 13 residues. CDR3 sequence (DNA): TGTGCCTGGAGAGGACAGATGAACACTGAAGCTTTCTTT. It specifies CAWRGQMNTEAFF.